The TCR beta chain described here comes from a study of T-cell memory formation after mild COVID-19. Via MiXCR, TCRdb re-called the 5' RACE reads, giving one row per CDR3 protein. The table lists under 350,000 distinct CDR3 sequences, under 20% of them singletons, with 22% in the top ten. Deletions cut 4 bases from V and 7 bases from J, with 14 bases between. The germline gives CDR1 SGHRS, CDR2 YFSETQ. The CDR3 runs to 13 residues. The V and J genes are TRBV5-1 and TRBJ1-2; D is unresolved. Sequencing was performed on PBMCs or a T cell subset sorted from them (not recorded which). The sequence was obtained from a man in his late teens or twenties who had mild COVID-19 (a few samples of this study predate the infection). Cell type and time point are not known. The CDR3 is CASSLKPVGGYTF. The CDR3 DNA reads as TGCGCCAGCAGCCTTAAGCCCGTGGGTGGCTACACCTTC.